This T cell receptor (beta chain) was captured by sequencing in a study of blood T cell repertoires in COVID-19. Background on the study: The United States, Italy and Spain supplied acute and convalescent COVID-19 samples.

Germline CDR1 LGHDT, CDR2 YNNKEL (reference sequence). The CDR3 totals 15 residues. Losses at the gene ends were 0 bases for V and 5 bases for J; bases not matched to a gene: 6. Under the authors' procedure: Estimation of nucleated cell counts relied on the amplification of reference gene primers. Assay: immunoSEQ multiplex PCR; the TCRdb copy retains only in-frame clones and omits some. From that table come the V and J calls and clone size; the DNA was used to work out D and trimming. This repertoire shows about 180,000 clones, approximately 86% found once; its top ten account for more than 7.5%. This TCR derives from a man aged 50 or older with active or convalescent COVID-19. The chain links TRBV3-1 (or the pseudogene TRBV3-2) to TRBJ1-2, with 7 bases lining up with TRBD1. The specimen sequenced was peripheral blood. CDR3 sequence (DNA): TGTGCCAGCAGCCAAGACAGGGGGAGTTCGTATGGCTACACCTTC. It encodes CASSQDRGSSYGYTF.